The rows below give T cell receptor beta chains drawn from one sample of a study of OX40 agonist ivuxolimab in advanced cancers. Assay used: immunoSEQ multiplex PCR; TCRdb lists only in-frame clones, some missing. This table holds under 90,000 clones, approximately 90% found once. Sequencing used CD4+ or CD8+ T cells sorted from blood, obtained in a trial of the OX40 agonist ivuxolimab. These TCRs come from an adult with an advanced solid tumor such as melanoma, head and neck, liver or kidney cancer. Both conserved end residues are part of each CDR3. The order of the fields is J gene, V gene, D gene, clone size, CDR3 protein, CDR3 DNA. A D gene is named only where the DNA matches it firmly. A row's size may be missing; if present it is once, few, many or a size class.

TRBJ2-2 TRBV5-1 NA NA CASSPRVASTGELFF TGCGCCAGCAGCCCTCGAGTAGCCTCCACCGGGGAGCTGTTTTTT
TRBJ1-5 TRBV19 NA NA CASSIGGQPQHF TGTGCCAGTAGTATCGGTGGGCAGCCCCAGCATTTT
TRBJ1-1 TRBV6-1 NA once CASSGHSGGNTEAFF TGTGCCAGCAGCGGACACTCAGGTGGGAACACTGAAGCTTTCTTT
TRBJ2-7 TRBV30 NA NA CAWRGRGRGQAQQYF TGTGCCTGGAGGGGGAGGGGCAGGGGACAGGCTCAGCAGTACTTC
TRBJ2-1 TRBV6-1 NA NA CASSELTLSYNEQFF TGTGCCAGCAGTGAGTTGACACTCTCCTACAATGAGCAGTTCTTC
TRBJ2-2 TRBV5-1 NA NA CASSWGPSNTGELFF TGCGCCAGCAGCTGGGGGCCTTCGAACACCGGGGAGCTGTTTTTT
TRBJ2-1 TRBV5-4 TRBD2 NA CASSPGLAVNNEQFF TGTGCCAGCAGCCCGGGACTAGCGGTAAACAATGAGCAGTTCTTC
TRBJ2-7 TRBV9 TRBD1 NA CASSVRTGESYEQYF TGTGCCAGCAGCGTTCGCACAGGGGAATCCTACGAGCAGTACTTC
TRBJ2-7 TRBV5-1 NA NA CASSPARVEEQYF TGCGCCAGCAGCCCGGCCCGGGTTGAAGAGCAGTACTTC
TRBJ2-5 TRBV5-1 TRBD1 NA CASSLGDRGSETQYF TGCGCCAGCAGCTTGGGTGACAGGGGCAGTGAGACCCAGTACTTC